This entry concerns a single TCR beta chain. The repertoire was sequenced with immunoSEQ multiplex PCR; TCRdb's copy has only in-frame clones and lacks some. The table records approximately 240,000 clones, 70% to 90% of them present only once. The data belong to a study of blood T cell repertoires in COVID-19. With 6 bases clipped from V and 8 bases from J, the junction kept 9 bases outside the gene matches. CDR1 and CDR2 (germline): MNHEY, SMNVEV (reference sequence). The CDR3 is 14 amino acids. V is TRBV27 and J is TRBJ2-1; 8 bases match TRBD2. What was sequenced was peripheral blood. The sequence was obtained from a woman in her 30s who had recovered from COVID-19. CDR3 sequence (DNA): TGTGCCAGCAGGGCGGGGGGTCCTTGGGATGAGCAGTTCTTC. Translation: CASRAGGPWDEQFF.